The TCR beta chain described here comes from a study of blood T cell repertoires in COVID-19. The wider study: From the United States, Italy and Spain came samples of acute and convalescent COVID-19.

From germline, CDR1 is MDHEN and CDR2 SYDVKM. The CDR3 is 14 residues long. With 5 bases clipped from V and 2 bases from J, the junction kept 5 bases outside the gene matches. Original handling: Quantification of nucleated cells was approximated via reference gene primer amplification. Here immunoSEQ multiplex PCR was the method, and the copy in TCRdb shows in-frame clones only, minus some. V, J and clone size are those of that table, while D and trimming were read from the DNA. The sample includes about 520,000 clones, roughly 88% seen only once; the top ten take roughly 3.2%. This clone was found once.

V gene TRBV28 combines with J gene TRBJ2-7, with 8 bases identical to TRBD1. The sequence derives from a human donor in a cohort sampled during active COVID-19. The sample was peripheral blood. As DNA, the CDR3 is TGTGCCAGCAGTCCTCAGGGGGCCCCCTACGAGCAGTACTTC. The encoded protein is CASSPQGAPYEQYF.